These 2 T cell receptor beta chains came from one sample sequenced in a study of T-cell reconstitution after alpha-beta-depleted transplantation in children. Preparation of the TCRbeta library used unique molecular identifiers. Using its own MiXCR run on the PCR reads, TCRdb lists one record per CDR3 protein. The sample contains fewer than 120,000 distinct CDR3 sequences, around a tenth of which appear only once. The source was PBMCs from the stem cell graft donor, collected from the stem cell graft. These receptors were taken from a human donor who donated a stem cell graft to a child with acute lymphoblastic leukemia.

This clonotype was observed many times. The rearrangement joins TRBV18 to TRBJ2-7; TRBD1 might be the D (6 bases). V lost 2 bases and J 4 bases, leaving 27 bases between the germline ends. Germline V gene lookup returns CDR1 KGHSH and CDR2 LQKENI. The CDR3 contains 19 residues. The CDR3 nucleotides are TGTGCCAGCTCACCAGGGGTGGACAGACCTAGAGCCTCTCCTTACGAGCAGTACTTC. Translation gives CASSPGVDRPRASPYEQYF.

The rearrangement links TRBV20-1 to TRBJ2-5; 9 nucleotides align to TRBD1. CDR1 and CDR2 (germline): DFQATT, SNEGSKA (reference sequence). V lost 3 bases and J lost 3; bases outside the gene matches: 5. This CDR3 comprises 14 residues. The CDR3 here is CSASTGQGKETQYF. The DNA for the CDR3 is TGCAGTGCTAGCACCGGACAGGGGAAAGAGACCCAGTACTTC.